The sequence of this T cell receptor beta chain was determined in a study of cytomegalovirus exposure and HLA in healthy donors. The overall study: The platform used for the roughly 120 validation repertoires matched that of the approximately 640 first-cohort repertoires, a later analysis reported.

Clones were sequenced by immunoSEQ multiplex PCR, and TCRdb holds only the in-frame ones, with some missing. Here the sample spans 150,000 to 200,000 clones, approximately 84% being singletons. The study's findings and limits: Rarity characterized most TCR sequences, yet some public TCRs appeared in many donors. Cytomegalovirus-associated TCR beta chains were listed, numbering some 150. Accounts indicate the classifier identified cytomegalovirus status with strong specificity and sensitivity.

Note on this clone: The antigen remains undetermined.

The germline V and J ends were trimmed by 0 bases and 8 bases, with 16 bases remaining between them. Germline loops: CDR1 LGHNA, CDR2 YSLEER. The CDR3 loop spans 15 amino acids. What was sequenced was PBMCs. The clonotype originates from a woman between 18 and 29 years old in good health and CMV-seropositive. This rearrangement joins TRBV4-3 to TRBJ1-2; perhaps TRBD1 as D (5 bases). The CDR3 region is CASSQERDGRWGYTF. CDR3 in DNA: TGCGCCAGCAGCCAAGAACGGGACGGGAGATGGGGCTACACCTTC.